The 11 T cell receptor beta chains listed next were all sequenced from one sample in a study of T cell changes during pregnancy in multiple sclerosis. TCRdb's table, derived via immunoSEQ multiplex PCR, lists solely in-frame clones and lacks some. Altogether about 79,000 clones are present, over 85% being singletons, with the ten largest covering around 0.7%. The source was peripheral blood, collected in the second trimester of pregnancy. The receptors shown here come from a female donor in good health, enrolled as a control in a pregnancy study.

This rearrangement joins TRBV9 to TRBJ1-6, with D tentatively TRBD1 (5 bases). Trimming stripped 0 bases from V and 6 bases from J, with 16 bases between. There are 17 residues in the CDR3. Germline V CDR1 and CDR2: SGDLS, YYNGEE. CDR3 sequence reads: CASSVEPGRGGNSPLHF. CDR3 in DNA: TGTGCCAGCAGCGTAGAGCCAGGGCGCGGGGGTAATTCACCCCTCCACTTT.

The chain couples TRBV27 to TRBJ1-5; TRBD1 matches at 7 bases. The CDR3 has 16 amino acids. The germline V gene encodes CDR1 MNHEY and CDR2 SMNVEV (reference sequence). The junction had 4 bases not matched to a gene; V was cut back by 2 bases and J by 0 bases. CDR3 amino acids: CASSLLGTVSNQPQHF. Written as DNA, the CDR3 is TGTGCCAGCAGTTTACTGGGGACAGTTAGCAATCAGCCCCAGCATTTT.

As DNA, the CDR3 is TGCGCCAGCAGCCAAACATCCCCGGGCGGGGAGCTGTTTTTT. As protein: CASSQTSPGGELFF. The chain has TRBV4-1 and TRBJ2-2; D is ambiguous. Trimming removed 2 bases at V and 7 bases at J, with 11 bases between. The CDR3 contains 14 residues. Germline V gene sequence: CDR1 MGHRA, CDR2 YSYEKL.

The V gene is TRBV2, the J gene TRBJ1-1; 9 bases align to TRBD1. The CDR3 runs to 17 residues. The germline CDR1 and CDR2 sequences are SNHLY and FYNNEI. Trimming at V came to 0 bases and at J to 4 bases, leaving 9 bases not matched to a gene. As DNA, the CDR3 is TGTGCCAGCAGTGAAGCGCTGGGGACAGGGCGCAGCACTGAAGCTTTCTTT. It specifies CASSEALGTGRSTEAFF.

The chain joins TRBV2 to TRBJ1-1, with 10 bases lining up with TRBD1. The CDR3 loop spans 14 amino acids. Germline CDR1 SNHLY, CDR2 FYNNEI. After removal of 4 bases from V and 7 bases from J, the junction contained 6 bases not matched to a gene. CDR3 loop: CASSVTGGIIEAFF. In DNA form, the CDR3 reads TGTGCCAGCAGTGTGACAGGGGGCATTATTGAAGCTTTCTTT.

This clone was seen a handful of times. The chain links TRBV7-9 to TRBJ1-1; no reliable D call. The germline gives CDR1 SEHNR, CDR2 FQNEAQ (reference sequence). Trimming pared 2 bases from V and 5 bases from J, leaving 15 bases between. CDR3 length: 15 amino acids. For the CDR3, the DNA is TGTGCCAGCAGCTTATTCGGAGGGATTGGGACTGAAGCTTTCTTT. Its protein product is CASSLFGGIGTEAFF.

The rearrangement links TRBV6-1 to TRBJ2-2; TRBD2 is a possible D gene (6 bases). This CDR3 region has 15 residues. The germline CDR1 and CDR2 sequences are MNHNS and SASEGT. The V end was cut by 3 bases, the J end by 1 base, with 9 bases between. The DNA for the CDR3 is TGTGCCAGCAGTGATGGGACTGGGAACACCGGGGAGCTGTTTTTT. It codes for CASSDGTGNTGELFF.

CDR3 protein: CASSLEQGYSYNEQFF. The DNA of the CDR3 is TGCGCCAGCAGCCTCGAACAGGGTTACTCCTACAATGAGCAGTTCTTC. The chain combines TRBV4-3 with TRBJ2-1; D is perhaps TRBD1 (6 bases). V lost 4 bases to trimming and J lost 0 bases, with 13 bases between them. The CDR3 consists of 16 residues. Germline V gene lookup returns CDR1 LGHNA and CDR2 YSLEER.

This rearrangement joins TRBV30 to TRBJ1-2, with 7 positions matching TRBD1. V was pared by 2 bases and J by 6 bases, with 6 bases of the junction left unmatched. In germline, CDR1 is GTSNPN, CDR2 SVGIG (reference sequence). This CDR3 spans 13 amino acids. The CDR3: CAWSPQGHDGYTF. CDR3 sequence (DNA): TGTGCCTGGAGTCCACAGGGGCATGATGGCTACACCTTC. Full variable domain (missing parts from reference TRBV30 and TRBJ1-2): SQTIHQWPATLVQPVGSPLSLECTVEGTSNPNLYWYRQAAGRGLQLLFYSVGIGQISSEVPQNLSASRPQDRQFILSSKKLLLSDSGFYLCAWSPQGHDGYTFGSGTRLTVV.

The rearrangement uses TRBV7-3 and TRBJ2-7; possibly TRBD1 for D (5 bases). The V gene's germline CDR1 is SGHTA and CDR2 FQGTGA. This CDR3 is 14 amino acids long. Trimming left V 6 bases short and J 2 bases short, with 14 bases between. This CDR3 reads CASSWTSGPYEQYF. The CDR3, as DNA: TGTGCCAGCAGTTGGACATCCGGCCCCTACGAGCAGTACTTC.

This chain connects TRBV4-3 to TRBJ1-3; no definite D call. Germline values: CDR1 LGHNA, CDR2 YSLEER. This CDR3 is built from 20 residues. Trimming removed 0 bases at V and 0 bases at J, with 21 bases between. DNA of the CDR3: TGCGCCAGCAGCCAAGATGGTGGCAGGACTCCGGCCATCTCTGGAAACACCATATATTTT. Amino acids: CASSQDGGRTPAISGNTIYF.